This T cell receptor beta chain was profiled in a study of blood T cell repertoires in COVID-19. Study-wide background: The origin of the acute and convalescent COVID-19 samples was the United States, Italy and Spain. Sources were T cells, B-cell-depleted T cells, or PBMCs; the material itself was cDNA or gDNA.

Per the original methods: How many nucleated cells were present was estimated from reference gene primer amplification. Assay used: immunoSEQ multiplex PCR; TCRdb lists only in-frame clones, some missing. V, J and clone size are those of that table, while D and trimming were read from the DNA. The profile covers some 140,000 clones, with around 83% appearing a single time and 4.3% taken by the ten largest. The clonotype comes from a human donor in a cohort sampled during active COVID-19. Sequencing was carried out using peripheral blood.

DNA for the CDR3: TGTGCCAGCAGTATAAGGGGGCTTAACGGGGAGCTGTTTTTT. Its translation: CASSIRGLNGELFF. The gene calls are TRBV2 and TRBJ2-2, with 7 bases that match TRBD1. The germline V gene encodes CDR1 SNHLY and CDR2 FYNNEI. V lost 5 bases, J lost 7 bases, and 7 bases stayed unmatched. This CDR3 is built from 14 residues. Full variable domain (missing parts from reference TRBV2 and TRBJ2-2): EPEVTQTPSHQVTQMGQEVILRCVPISNHLYFYWYRQILGQKVEFLVSFYNNEISEKSEIFDDQFSVERPDGSNFTLKIRSTKLEDSAMYFCASSIRGLNGELFFGEGSRLTVL.